Sequencing of this T cell receptor (beta chain) was carried out in a study of T cells after yellow fever vaccination. Overall study findings and caveats: The booster response re-showed most primary clones: around 96% CD4, more than 70% CD8. On re-exposure, the response was weaker but peaked faster, at day 5 versus 15.

One entry per CDR3 protein, called by TCRdb with MiXCR from the 5' RACE reads. This sample has roughly 79,000 distinct CDR3 sequences, with about 7.7% found just once. This CDR3 is 14 amino acids long. Germline assignment: CDR1 SGHRS and CDR2 YFSETQ. Trimming pared 0 bases from V and 4 bases from J, leaving 11 bases between. This clonotype was seen repeatedly, ten times or more. Its antigen is undetermined. This chain joins TRBV5-1 and TRBJ2-7, with D possibly matching TRBD1 (5 bases). The sequence was obtained from a man aged 18-30 years who received the YFV17D yellow fever vaccine. The source material was CD8+ T cells sorted from PBMCs, sampled around 10 days after the first yellow fever vaccination. This CDR3 is CASSLGDSPYEQYF. In nucleotides, the CDR3 is TGCGCCAGCAGCTTGGGTGACAGTCCATACGAGCAGTACTTC.